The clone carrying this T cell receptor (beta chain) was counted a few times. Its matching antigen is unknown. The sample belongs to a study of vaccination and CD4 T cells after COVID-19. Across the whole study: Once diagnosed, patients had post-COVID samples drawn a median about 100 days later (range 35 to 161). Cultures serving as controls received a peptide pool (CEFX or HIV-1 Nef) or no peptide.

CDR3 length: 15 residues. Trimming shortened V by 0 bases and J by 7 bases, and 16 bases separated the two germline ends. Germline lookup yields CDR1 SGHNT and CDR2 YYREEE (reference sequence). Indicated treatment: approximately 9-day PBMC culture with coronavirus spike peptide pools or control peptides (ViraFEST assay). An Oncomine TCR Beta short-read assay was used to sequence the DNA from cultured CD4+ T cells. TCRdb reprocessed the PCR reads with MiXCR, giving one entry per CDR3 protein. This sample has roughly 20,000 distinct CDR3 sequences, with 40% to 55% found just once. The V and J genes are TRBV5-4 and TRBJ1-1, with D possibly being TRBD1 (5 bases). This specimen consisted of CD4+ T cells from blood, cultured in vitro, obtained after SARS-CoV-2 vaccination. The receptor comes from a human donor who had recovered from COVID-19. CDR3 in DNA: TGTGCCAGCAGCTTGGAGCAGGGAAGAAGGGGTGAAGCTTTCTTT. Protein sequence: CASSLEQGRRGEAFF.